This TCR beta chain was sequenced during a study of T cell responses to AZD1222 COVID-19 vaccine. The V end was cut by 1 base, the J end by 5 bases, with 14 bases between. Per the germline V gene, CDR1 is LGHNA and CDR2 is YSLEER. The CDR3 loop spans 15 amino acids. The assay was immunoSEQ multiplex PCR, and TCRdb's table has in-frame clones only and misses some. The sample shows 100,000 to 150,000 clones, approximately 85% of them seen only once. Material: peripheral blood, obtained 28 days after the second dose of the MenACWY control vaccine. The J gene is TRBJ2-5, the V gene TRBV4-3, with D perhaps matching TRBD2 (5 bases). The sequence was collected from an adult who received the MenACWY meningococcal vaccine as a control. CDR3: CASSQGVRERETQYF. As DNA, the CDR3 is TGCGCCAGCAGCCAAGGAGTAAGGGAGAGGGAGACCCAGTACTTC.